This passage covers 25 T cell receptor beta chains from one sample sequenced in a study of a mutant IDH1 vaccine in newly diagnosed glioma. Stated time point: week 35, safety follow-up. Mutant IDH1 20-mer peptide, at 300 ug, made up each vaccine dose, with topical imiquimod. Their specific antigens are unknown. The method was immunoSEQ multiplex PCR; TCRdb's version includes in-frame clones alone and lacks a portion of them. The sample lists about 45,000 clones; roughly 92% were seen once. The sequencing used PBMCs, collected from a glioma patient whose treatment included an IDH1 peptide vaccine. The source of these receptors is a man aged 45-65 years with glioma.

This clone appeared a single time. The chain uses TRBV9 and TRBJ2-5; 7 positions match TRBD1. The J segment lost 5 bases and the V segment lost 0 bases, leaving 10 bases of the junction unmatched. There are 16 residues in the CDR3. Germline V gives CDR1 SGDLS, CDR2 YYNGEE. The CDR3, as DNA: TGTGCCAGCAGCGTAGGCGGACAGTTCAGGGGGGAGACCCAGTACTTC. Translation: CASSVGGQFRGETQYF. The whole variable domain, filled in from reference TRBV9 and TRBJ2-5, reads DSGVTQTPKHLITATGQRVTLRCSPRSGDLSVYWYQQSLDQGLQFLIQYYNGEERAKGNILERFSAQQFPDLHSELNLSSLELGDSALYFCASSVGGQFRGETQYFGPGTRLLVL.

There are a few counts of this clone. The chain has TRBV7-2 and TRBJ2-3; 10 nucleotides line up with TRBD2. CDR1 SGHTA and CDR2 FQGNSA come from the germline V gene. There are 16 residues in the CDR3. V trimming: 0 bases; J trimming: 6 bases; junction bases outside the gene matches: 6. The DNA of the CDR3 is TGTGCCAGCAGCTTAGCTGGGGGTAGCGGGGGGGATACGCAGTATTTT. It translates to CASSLAGGSGGDTQYF.

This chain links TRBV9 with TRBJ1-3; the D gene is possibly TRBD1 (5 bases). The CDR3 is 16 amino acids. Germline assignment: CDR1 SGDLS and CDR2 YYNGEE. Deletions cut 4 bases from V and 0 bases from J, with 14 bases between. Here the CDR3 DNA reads TGTGCCAGCAGCCCAGACAGTCCTAGCTCTGGAAACACCATATATTTT. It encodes CASSPDSPSSGNTIYF.

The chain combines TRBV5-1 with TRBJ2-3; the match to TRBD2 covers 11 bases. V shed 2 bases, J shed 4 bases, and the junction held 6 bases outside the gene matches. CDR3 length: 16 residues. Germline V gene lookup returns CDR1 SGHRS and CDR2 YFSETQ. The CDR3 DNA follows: TGCGCCAGCAGCTTATTAACTAGCGGGGGCCCAGATACGCAGTATTTT. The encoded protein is CASSLLTSGGPDTQYF.

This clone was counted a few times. CDR3 residues: CASSRKEWNSGNTIYF. DNA for the CDR3: TGTGCCAGCTCCCGAAAGGAGTGGAACTCTGGAAACACCATATATTTT. The V gene is TRBV6-6, the J gene TRBJ1-3; no firm D call. This CDR3 has 16 residues. Germline values: CDR1 MNHNY, CDR2 SVGAGI (reference sequence). V was pared by 8 bases and J by 0 bases, with 17 bases between.

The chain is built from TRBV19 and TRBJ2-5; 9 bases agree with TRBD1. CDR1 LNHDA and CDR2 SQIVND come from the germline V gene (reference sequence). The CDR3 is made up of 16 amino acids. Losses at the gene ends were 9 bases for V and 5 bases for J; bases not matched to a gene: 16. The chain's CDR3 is CASSGVTGQGRETQYF. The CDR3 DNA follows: TGTGCCAGCTCAGGGGTGACCGGACAGGGGAGGGAGACCCAGTACTTC.

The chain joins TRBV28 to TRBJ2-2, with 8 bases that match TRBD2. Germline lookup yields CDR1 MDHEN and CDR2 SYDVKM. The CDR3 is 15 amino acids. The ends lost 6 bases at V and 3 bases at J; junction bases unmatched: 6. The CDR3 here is CASSFREGYTGELFF. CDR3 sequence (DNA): TGTGCCAGCAGCTTCCGGGAGGGCTACACCGGGGAGCTGTTTTTT.

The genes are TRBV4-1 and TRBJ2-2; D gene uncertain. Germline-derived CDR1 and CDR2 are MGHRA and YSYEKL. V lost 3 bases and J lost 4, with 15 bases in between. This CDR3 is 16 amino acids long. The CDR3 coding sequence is TGCGCCAGCAGCCAGGATCCTAGAGGATTCACCGGGGAGCTGTTTTTT. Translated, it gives CASSQDPRGFTGELFF.

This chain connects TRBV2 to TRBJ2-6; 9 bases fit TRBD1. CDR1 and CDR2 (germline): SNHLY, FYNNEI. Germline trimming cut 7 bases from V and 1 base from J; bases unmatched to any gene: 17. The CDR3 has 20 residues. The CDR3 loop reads CASTKQPGQGGRSGANVLTF. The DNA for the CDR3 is TGTGCCAGCACCAAACAGCCGGGACAGGGAGGACGGTCTGGGGCCAACGTCCTGACTTTC.

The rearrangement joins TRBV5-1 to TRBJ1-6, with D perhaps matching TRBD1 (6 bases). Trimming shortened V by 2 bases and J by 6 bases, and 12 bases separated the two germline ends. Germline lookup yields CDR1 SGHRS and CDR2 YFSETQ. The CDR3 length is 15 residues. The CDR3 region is CASSLGTTVNSPLHF. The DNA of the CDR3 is TGCGCCAGCAGCTTAGGGACAACCGTTAATTCACCCCTCCACTTT.

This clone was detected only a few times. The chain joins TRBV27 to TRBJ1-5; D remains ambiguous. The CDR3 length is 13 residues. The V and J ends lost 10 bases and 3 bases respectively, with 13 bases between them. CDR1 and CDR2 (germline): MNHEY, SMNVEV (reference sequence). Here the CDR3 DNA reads TGTGCCACCTCACTAGTGATCAATCAGCCCCAGCATTTT. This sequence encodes CATSLVINQPQHF.

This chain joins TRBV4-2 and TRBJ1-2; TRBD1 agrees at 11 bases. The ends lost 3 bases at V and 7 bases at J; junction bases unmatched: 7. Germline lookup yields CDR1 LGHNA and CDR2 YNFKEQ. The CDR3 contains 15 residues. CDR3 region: CASSQAGTGGGGYTF. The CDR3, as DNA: TGTGCCAGCAGCCAGGCCGGGACAGGGGGAGGTGGCTACACCTTC.

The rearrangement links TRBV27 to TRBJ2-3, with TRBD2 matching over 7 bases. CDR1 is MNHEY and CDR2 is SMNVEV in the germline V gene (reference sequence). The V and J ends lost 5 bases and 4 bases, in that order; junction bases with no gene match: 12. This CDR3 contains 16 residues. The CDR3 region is CASSPRWGRVADTQYF. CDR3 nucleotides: TGTGCCAGCAGTCCCCGGTGGGGGAGGGTCGCAGATACGCAGTATTTT.

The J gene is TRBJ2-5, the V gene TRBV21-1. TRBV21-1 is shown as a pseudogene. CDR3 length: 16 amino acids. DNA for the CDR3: TGTGCCAGCCCCCCCGGACCGAGAGGGGACGAAGAGACCCAGTACTTC. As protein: CASPPGPRGDEETQYF.

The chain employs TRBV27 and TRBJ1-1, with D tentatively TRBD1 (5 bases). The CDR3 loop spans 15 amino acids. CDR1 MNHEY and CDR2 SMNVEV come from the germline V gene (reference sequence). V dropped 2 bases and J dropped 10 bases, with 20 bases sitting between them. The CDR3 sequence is CASSLKAQGGSGAFF. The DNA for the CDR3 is TGTGCCAGCAGTTTAAAGGCTCAGGGAGGGAGTGGAGCTTTCTTT.

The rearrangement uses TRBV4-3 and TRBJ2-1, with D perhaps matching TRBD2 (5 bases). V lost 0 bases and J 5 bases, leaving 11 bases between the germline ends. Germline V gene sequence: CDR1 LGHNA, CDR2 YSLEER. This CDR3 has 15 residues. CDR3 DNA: TGCGCCAGCAGCCAAGAGAGGGTCCGAAACAATGAGCAGTTCTTC. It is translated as CASSQERVRNNEQFF.

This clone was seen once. CDR3 nucleotide sequence: TGCGCCAGCAGCCACGGGACTAGAGGCCAAGAGACCCAGTACTTC. Residues: CASSHGTRGQETQYF. V and J are TRBV4-1 and TRBJ2-5; TRBD2 aligns across 8 bases. Germline CDR1 reads MGHRA; CDR2 reads YSYEKL. Trimming at V came to 3 bases and at J to 1 base, leaving 4 bases not matched to a gene. The CDR3 has 15 amino acids.

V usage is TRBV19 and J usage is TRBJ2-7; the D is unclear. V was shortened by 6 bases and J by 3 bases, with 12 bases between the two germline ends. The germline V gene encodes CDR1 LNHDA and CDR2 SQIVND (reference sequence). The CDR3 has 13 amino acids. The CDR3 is CASSPGPYYEQYF. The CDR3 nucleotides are TGTGCCAGTAGCCCCGGGCCGTACTACGAGCAGTACTTC.

The chain's CDR3 is CASRGETQYF. The CDR3 DNA sequence: TGTGCCAGCAGGGGGGAGACCCAGTACTTC. The J gene is TRBJ2-5, the V gene TRBV6-1; D remains ambiguous. The germline V gene encodes CDR1 MNHNS and CDR2 SASEGT. The length of the CDR3 is 10 residues. V was shortened by 6 bases and J by 5 bases, with 4 bases between the two germline ends.

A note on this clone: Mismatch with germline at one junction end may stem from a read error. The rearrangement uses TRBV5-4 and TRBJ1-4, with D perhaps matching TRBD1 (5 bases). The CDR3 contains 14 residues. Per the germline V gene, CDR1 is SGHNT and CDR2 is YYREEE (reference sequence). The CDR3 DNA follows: TGTGCCAGCAGTTTGGGACCGGAGAATGAAAAACTGTTTTTT. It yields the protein CASSLGPENEKLFF.

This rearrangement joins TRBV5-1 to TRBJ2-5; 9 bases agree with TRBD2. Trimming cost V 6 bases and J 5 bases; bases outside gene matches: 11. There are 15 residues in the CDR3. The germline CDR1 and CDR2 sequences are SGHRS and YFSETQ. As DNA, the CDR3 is TGCGCCAGCAATTGGCGGGGGGGCCTAGCGGAGACCCAGTACTTC. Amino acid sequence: CASNWRGGLAETQYF.

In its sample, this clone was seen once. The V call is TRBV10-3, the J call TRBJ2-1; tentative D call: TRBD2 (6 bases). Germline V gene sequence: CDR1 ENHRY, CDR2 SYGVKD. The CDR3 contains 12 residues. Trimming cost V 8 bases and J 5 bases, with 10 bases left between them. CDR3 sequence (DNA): TGTGCCATCTCCGGGGAGGACAATGAGCAGTTCTTC. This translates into CAISGEDNEQFF.

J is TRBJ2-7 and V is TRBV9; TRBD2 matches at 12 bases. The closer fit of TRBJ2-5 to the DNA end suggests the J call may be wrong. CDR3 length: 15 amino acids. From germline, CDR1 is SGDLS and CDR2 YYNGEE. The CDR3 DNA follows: TGTGCCAGCAGCGGGGGACTAGCGGGTGGGGAGACCCAGTACTTC. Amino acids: CASSGGLAGGETQYF.

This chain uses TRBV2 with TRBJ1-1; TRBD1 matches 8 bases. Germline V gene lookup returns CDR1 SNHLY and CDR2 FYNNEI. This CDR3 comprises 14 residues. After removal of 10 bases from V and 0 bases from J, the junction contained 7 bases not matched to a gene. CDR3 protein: CATRQGQMNTEAFF. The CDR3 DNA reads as TGTGCCACCCGACAGGGGCAGATGAACACTGAAGCTTTCTTT.

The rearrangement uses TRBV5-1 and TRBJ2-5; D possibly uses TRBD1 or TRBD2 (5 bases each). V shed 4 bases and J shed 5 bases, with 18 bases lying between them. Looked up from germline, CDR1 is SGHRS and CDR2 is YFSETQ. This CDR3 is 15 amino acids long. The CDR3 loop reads CASSEGPTHVETQYF. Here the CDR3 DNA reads TGCGCCAGCAGCGAGGGACCCACCCACGTGGAGACCCAGTACTTC.